The 31 T cell receptor beta chains given below trace back to one sample, sequenced in a study of blood T cell repertoires in COVID-19. Measured with immunoSEQ multiplex PCR; TCRdb has only the in-frame clones, and not every one. Of about 100,000 clones in the sample, roughly 82% were seen once. Sequenced material: peripheral blood. The source of these receptors is a man aged 55-75 years with acute or convalescent COVID-19.

The gene calls are TRBV7-9 and TRBJ1-1, with 8 bases lining up with TRBD1. V was pared by 5 bases and J by 5 bases, with 7 bases of the junction left unmatched. Germline CDR1 SEHNR, CDR2 FQNEAQ (reference sequence). The CDR3 is made up of 14 amino acids. The CDR3 bases are TGTGCCAGCAGCGCACAGGGGGGGCGGACTGAAGCTTTCTTT. Translated: CASSAQGGRTEAFF.

The chain links TRBV5-1 to TRBJ1-2, with D possibly being TRBD1 (6 bases). The CDR3 length is 15 residues. Germline values: CDR1 SGHRS, CDR2 YFSETQ. V lost 4 bases and J lost 0, with 13 bases in between. The CDR3 coding sequence is TGCGCCAGCAGCCCTGGACAGAGTTCTAACTATGGCTACACCTTC. Translating gives CASSPGQSSNYGYTF.

This clone turned up a few times. The chain is built from TRBV9 and TRBJ2-1, with 11 bases fitting TRBD1. CDR3 size: 15 residues. Per the germline V gene, CDR1 is SGDLS and CDR2 is YYNGEE. V dropped 2 bases and J dropped 9; count of bases not matched to a gene: 7. The CDR3 DNA follows: TGTGCCAGCAGCGTGGGGACAGGGGGTTCCCGTGAGCAGTTCTTC. Residues: CASSVGTGGSREQFF. Together with reference TRBV9 and TRBJ2-1, the CDR3 gives the full variable domain: DSGVTQTPKHLITATGQRVTLRCSPRSGDLSVYWYQQSLDQGLQFLIQYYNGEERAKGNILERFSAQQFPDLHSELNLSSLELGDSALYFCASSVGTGGSREQFFGPGTRLTVL.

The chain is built from TRBV28 and TRBJ1-2; TRBD1 matches 7 bases. This CDR3 is built from 12 residues. J gave up 5 bases and V 6 bases, and 3 bases lay outside the gene matches. Germline CDR1 is MDHEN and CDR2 is SYDVKM. CDR3 in DNA: TGTGCCAGCAGAGGGACAGTTTATGGCTACACCTTC. Protein: CASRGTVYGYTF.

V is TRBV21-1 and J is TRBJ2-7; the listed D gene, TRBD1, was not tested against the DNA. TRBV21-1 has pseudogene status. The CDR3 is 17 amino acids. The CDR3 nucleotides are TGTGCCAGCAGCAAATGCCCCGGGACAGGGGATCTCTACGAGCAGTACTTC. Protein product: CASSKCPGTGDLYEQYF.

This clone appeared a single time. The V gene is TRBV18, the J gene TRBJ2-1, with D possibly TRBD1 on 6 matching bases. V was shortened by 2 bases and J by 3 bases, with 14 bases between the two germline ends. The CDR3 loop spans 16 amino acids. Germline V gene data show CDR1 as KGHSH and CDR2 as LQKENI. CDR3 in DNA: TGTGCCAGCTCACCAGGCGTACAGGGCGGCTACAATGAGCAGTTCTTC. Translated: CASSPGVQGGYNEQFF.

CDR3 region: CAWTPTGRGRDTDTQYF. In nucleotides, the CDR3 is TGTGCCTGGACCCCAACGGGGAGGGGAAGAGATACAGATACGCAGTATTTT. The gene calls are TRBV30 and TRBJ2-3; 7 positions agree with TRBD2. Per germline, CDR1 GTSNPN and CDR2 SVGIG (reference sequence). V lost 4 bases and J lost 3; bases outside the gene matches: 16. CDR3 length: 17 amino acids.

The DNA for the CDR3 is TGTGCCAGCAGTTTATTAGTCGGGGCAGGGGCCAATGAGCAGTTCTTC. It codes for CASSLLVGAGANEQFF. The chain is built from TRBV28 and TRBJ2-1; a possible D gene is TRBD1 (6 bases). This CDR3 comprises 16 residues. Germline lookup yields CDR1 MDHEN and CDR2 SYDVKM. Trimming removed 1 base at V and 6 bases at J, with 16 bases between.

This chain links TRBV19 with TRBJ1-5, with D maybe TRBD1 (6 bases). The germline gives CDR1 LNHDA, CDR2 SQIVND (reference sequence). This CDR3 spans 12 amino acids. Trimming shortened V by 9 bases and J by 4 bases, and 10 bases separated the two germline ends. CDR3 sequence: CASTGLNQPQHF. The CDR3, as DNA: TGTGCCAGCACAGGGCTTAATCAGCCCCAGCATTTT.

The gene calls are TRBV3-1 (or the pseudogene TRBV3-2) and TRBJ1-3; D gene unclear. Trimming took off 3 bases at V and 2 bases at J, with 8 bases between the two ends. Germline CDR1 is LGHDT and CDR2 is YNNKEL (reference sequence). The CDR3 is 14 amino acids. CDR3: CASSHMAAGNTIYF. CDR3 DNA: TGTGCCAGCAGCCATATGGCAGCTGGAAACACCATATATTTT.

The rearrangement uses TRBV29-1 and TRBJ1-2, with a tentative D call TRBD1 (5 bases). V lost 1 base to trimming and J lost 4 bases, with 13 bases between them. This CDR3 is built from 14 residues. Germline CDR1 and CDR2: SQVTM and ANQGSEA. CDR3 residues: CSVEVRADRYGYTF. Written as DNA, the CDR3 is TGCAGCGTTGAAGTCAGGGCGGATCGCTATGGCTACACCTTC.

V and J are TRBV5-4 and TRBJ2-5, with D possibly TRBD1 on 6 matching bases. Trimming stripped 3 bases from V and 5 bases from J, with 11 bases between. The CDR3 is 13 residues long. Germline-derived CDR1 and CDR2 are SGHNT and YYREEE (reference sequence). The CDR3 nucleotides read TGTGCCAGCAGCTGGGGGCAGGATGAGACCCAGTACTTC. It specifies CASSWGQDETQYF.

V usage is TRBV30 and J usage is TRBJ1-5; D not certain. Germline values: CDR1 GTSNPN, CDR2 SVGIG (reference sequence). V lost 2 bases and J 6 bases, leaving 14 bases between the germline ends. This CDR3 is 14 amino acids long. The CDR3 bases are TGTGCCTGGAGTATGTTAGCGGATAGTCAGCCCCAGCATTTT. Translation gives CAWSMLADSQPQHF.

This clone was seen more than once but under ten times. The V and J genes are TRBV4-2 and TRBJ2-1; D is perhaps TRBD2 (6 bases). Germline CDR1 and CDR2: LGHNA and YNFKEQ. CDR3 length equals 14 residues. V was trimmed by 4 bases and J by 5 bases, leaving 12 bases between them. The CDR3 bases are TGTGCCAGCAGCCTCGACACGGGAGACAATGAGCAGTTCTTC. This sequence encodes CASSLDTGDNEQFF.

The J gene is TRBJ2-3, the V gene TRBV7-2; D is undetermined. Germline-derived CDR1 and CDR2 are SGHTA and FQGNSA. The CDR3 has 15 residues. V lost 4 bases to trimming and J lost 3 bases, with 14 bases between them. The CDR3 DNA reads TGTGCCAGCAGCTCTAGTTATCTAGAGACAGATACGCAGTATTTT. Translation gives CASSSSYLETDTQYF.

This sequence joins TRBV7-8 and TRBJ1-1, with D possibly matching TRBD1 (5 bases). Germline V gene data show CDR1 as SGHVS and CDR2 as FQNEAQ. V was cut by 4 bases and J by 0 bases, with 9 bases left in between. This CDR3 comprises 14 residues. The CDR3 loop is CASSWQGLNTEAFF. CDR3 bases: TGTGCCAGCAGCTGGCAGGGTTTGAACACTGAAGCTTTCTTT.

The V and J genes are TRBV27 and TRBJ2-1; TRBD1 might be the D (6 bases). Looked up from germline, CDR1 is MNHEY and CDR2 is SMNVEV (reference sequence). The CDR3 runs 13 residues. Trimming left V 0 bases short and J 6 bases short, with 6 bases between. The CDR3, as DNA: TGTGCCAGCAGTTTATCAGGGGGCAATGAGCAGTTCTTC. Translated: CASSLSGGNEQFF.

This chain joins TRBV14 and TRBJ2-5; 9 nucleotides match TRBD2. Germline CDR1 reads SGHDN; CDR2 reads FVKESK. Unmatched junction bases numbered 7, after V lost 0 bases and J lost 5 bases. This CDR3 contains 16 residues. CDR3 region: CASSQDKSGRRETQYF. The CDR3 nucleotides read TGTGCCAGCAGCCAAGATAAGAGCGGGAGGAGGGAGACCCAGTACTTC. Full variable domain (outside the CDR3, taken from reference TRBV14 and TRBJ2-5): EAGVTQFPSHSVIEKGQTVTLRCDPISGHDNLYWYRRVMGKEIKFLLHFVKESKQDESGMPNNRFLAERTGGTYSTLKVQPAELEDSGVYFCASSQDKSGRRETQYFGPGTRLLVL.

The gene calls are TRBV20-1 and TRBJ2-2; D perhaps matches TRBD1 (5 bases). Germline-derived CDR1 and CDR2 are DFQATT and SNEGSKA (reference sequence). The V and J ends lost 3 bases and 6 bases respectively, with 11 bases between them. This CDR3 is built from 13 residues. DNA of the CDR3: TGCAGTGCTAGTTTCAGGGTCGCCGGGGAGCTGTTTTTT. Amino acids: CSASFRVAGELFF.

The rearrangement joins TRBV24-1 to TRBJ2-1, with 8 bases matching TRBD2. Germline V CDR1 and CDR2: KGHDR, SFDVKD. The junction had 8 bases not matched to a gene; V was cut back by 3 bases and J by 8 bases. This CDR3 spans 15 amino acids. This CDR3 reads CATSDTGLAPYEQFF. For the CDR3, the DNA is TGTGCCACCAGTGATACCGGACTAGCCCCTTATGAGCAGTTCTTC.

The rearrangement uses TRBV10-3 and TRBJ1-2; no reliable D call. The CDR3 runs to 15 residues. Trimming removed 0 bases from V and 0 bases from J, with 8 bases in between. CDR1 and CDR2 (germline): ENHRY, SYGVKD. CDR3 residues: CAISESRDSNYGYTF. Written as DNA, the CDR3 is TGTGCCATCAGTGAGTCCAGAGACTCTAACTATGGCTACACCTTC.

The gene calls are TRBV28 and TRBJ2-1; TRBD2 aligns across 8 bases. Trimming at V came to 6 bases and at J to 9 bases, leaving 10 bases not matched to a gene. This CDR3 spans 14 amino acids. The germline V gene has CDR1 MDHEN and CDR2 SYDVKM. The chain's CDR3 is CASRAGLASREQFF. CDR3 DNA sequence: TGTGCCAGCAGGGCTGGACTAGCATCCCGTGAGCAGTTCTTC.

This clone was seen only a few times. The rearrangement links TRBV5-8 to TRBJ2-5, with D maybe TRBD1 (6 bases). Germline CDR1 and CDR2: SGHTS and YDEGEE. V lost 2 bases to trimming and J lost 4 bases, with 15 bases between them. The CDR3 runs 15 residues. For the CDR3, the DNA is TGTGCCAGCAGCTTCCGATCAGGGGCGGGAGAGACCCAGTACTTC. Its translation: CASSFRSGAGETQYF.

This chain uses TRBV6-2 or TRBV6-3 with TRBJ2-3, with D maybe TRBD2 (5 bases). The CDR3 totals 12 residues. Germline values: CDR1 MNHEY, CDR2 SVGEGT. Trimming took 4 bases from V and 6 from J, leaving 8 bases between them. DNA for the CDR3: TGTGCCAGCAGTTCCGACTACGATACGCAGTATTTT. Its protein product is CASSSDYDTQYF.

The J gene is TRBJ2-7, the V gene TRBV27, with D maybe TRBD2 (6 bases). The CDR3 consists of 16 residues. Trimming left V 0 bases short and J 5 bases short, with 17 bases between. The germline gives CDR1 MNHEY, CDR2 SMNVEV (reference sequence). CDR3 protein: CASSLSPSDGTDEQYF. As DNA, the CDR3 is TGTGCCAGCAGTTTATCCCCTAGCGACGGGACTGACGAGCAGTACTTC.

V is TRBV28 and J is TRBJ2-1, with 9 nucleotides matching TRBD2. The CDR3 runs to 18 residues. V gave up 1 base and J gave up 3 bases; unmatched junction bases: 10. Germline-derived CDR1 and CDR2 are MDHEN and SYDVKM. CDR3 sequence: CASSLFGASGVNYNEQFF. The CDR3 nucleotides are TGTGCCAGCAGTTTATTTGGGGCTAGCGGGGTAAACTACAATGAGCAGTTCTTC.

The chain recombines TRBV29-1 with TRBJ1-2, with 7 positions matching TRBD1. Unmatched junction bases numbered 1, after V lost 7 bases and J lost 2 bases. Germline values: CDR1 SQVTM, CDR2 ANQGSEA. The CDR3 is made up of 11 amino acids. Written as DNA, the CDR3 is TGCAGCGCGACAGGGAACTATGGCTACACCTTC. Protein: CSATGNYGYTF.

V usage is TRBV30 and J usage is TRBJ1-1; 10 bases match TRBD1. J gave up 11 bases and V 7 bases, and 7 bases lay outside the gene matches. Germline lookup yields CDR1 GTSNPN and CDR2 SVGIG (reference sequence). This CDR3 has 11 residues. The chain's CDR3 is CASDRGLEAFF. CDR3 sequence (DNA): TGTGCCTCCGACAGGGGGCTAGAGGCTTTCTTT.

This chain links TRBV28 with TRBJ1-6, with D maybe TRBD1 (6 bases). CDR1 is MDHEN and CDR2 is SYDVKM in the germline V gene. The V end lost 7 bases, the J end lost 7 bases, and 29 bases lay between the germline ends. This CDR3 comprises 19 residues. The DNA of the CDR3 is TGTGCCAGCACTCTGACCGGGGCAGGGGAGGGCTTATGGAATTCACCCCTCCACTTT. Translating it yields CASTLTGAGEGLWNSPLHF. The full variable domain, in which reference TRBV28 and TRBJ1-6 provide the parts outside the CDR3, is DVKVTQSSRYLVKRTGEKVFLECVQDMDHENMFWYRQDPGLGLRLIYFSYDVKMKEKGDIPEGYSVSREKKERFSLILESASTNQTSMYLCASTLTGAGEGLWNSPLHFGNGTRLTVT.

The V gene is TRBV2, the J gene TRBJ1-2; 11 positions match TRBD1. Per germline, CDR1 SNHLY and CDR2 FYNNEI. The ends lost 6 bases at V and 6 bases at J; junction bases unmatched: 15. There are 17 residues in the CDR3. The CDR3 sequence is CASRPTSSGQGVNGYTF. The CDR3 DNA follows: TGTGCCAGCAGGCCGACCTCCTCGGGACAGGGGGTAAATGGCTACACCTTC.

This clone showed up just a few times. The rearrangement joins TRBV25-1 to TRBJ2-3; TRBD2 matches 9 bases. Germline-derived CDR1 and CDR2 are MGHDK and SYGVNS. V was pared by 1 base and J by 6 bases, with 11 bases of the junction left unmatched. This CDR3 comprises 17 residues. CDR3: CASSESRISGSDDTQYF. The DNA for the CDR3 is TGTGCCAGCAGTGAATCGAGAATTAGCGGGAGTGATGATACGCAGTATTTT.